These T cell receptor beta chains were read from a single sample in a study of T-cell memory formation after mild COVID-19. From the 5' RACE reads, TCRdb called clonotypes with MiXCR, one entry per CDR3 protein. The sample carries some 270,000 distinct CDR3 sequences, just over 15% recorded once. The sequencing sample was made of PBMCs or a T cell subset sorted from them (not recorded which). These receptors were taken from an adult woman who had mild COVID-19 (a few samples of this study predate the infection). Cell type and time point are not known. CDR3s include the opening cysteine and the closing phenylalanine or tryptophan. The D gene is left open where the match is weak. Clone size is stated in some rows and not others, as once, few, many or a class when expanded.

d_gene: -
len: 14
v_gene: TRBV6-1
abundance: few
j_gene: TRBJ1-5
CDR3nt: TGTGCCAGCAGTGAAGGATCCAGGTATCAGCCCCAGCATTTT
CDR3aa: CASSEGSRYQPQHF

d_gene: TRBD1
len: 15
v_gene: TRBV20-1
abundance: -
j_gene: TRBJ1-4
CDR3nt: TGCAGTGCTAGAGACCGACAGGGATCGGGAGAAAAACTGTTTTTT
CDR3aa: CSARDRQGSGEKLFF

d_gene: TRBD1
len: 14
v_gene: TRBV2
abundance: few
j_gene: TRBJ2-1
CDR3nt: TGTGCCAGCAACCCAGGGACAGCATACAATGAGCAGTTCTTC
CDR3aa: CASNPGTAYNEQFF

d_gene: TRBD2
len: 16
v_gene: TRBV5-1
abundance: -
j_gene: TRBJ2-3
CDR3nt: TGCGCCAGCAGCCTCCCCGCGCTAGCGGGCACAGATACGCAGTATTTT
CDR3aa: CASSLPALAGTDTQYF

d_gene: TRBD2
len: 14
v_gene: TRBV12-3/TRBV12-4
abundance: -
j_gene: TRBJ2-5
CDR3nt: TGTGCCAGCAGTTTCGCGGGAGGGGAAGAGACCCAGTACTTC
CDR3aa: CASSFAGGEETQYF

d_gene: TRBD2
len: 16
v_gene: TRBV24-1
abundance: few
j_gene: TRBJ2-1
CDR3nt: TGTGCCACCAGTGATTTGGTGGCGGGGGGGCCTCATGAGCAGTTCTTC
CDR3aa: CATSDLVAGGPHEQFF

d_gene: -
len: 13
v_gene: TRBV5-1
abundance: -
j_gene: TRBJ2-5
CDR3nt: TGCGCCAGCAGCACCGGGGGACAAGAGACCCAGTACTTC
CDR3aa: CASSTGGQETQYF

d_gene: TRBD2
len: 18
v_gene: TRBV7-2
abundance: -
j_gene: TRBJ2-1
CDR3nt: TGTGCCAGCAGCCCGGGACTAGCGGGGGGCTACGTTGTCTATGAGCAGTTCTTC
CDR3aa: CASSPGLAGGYVVYEQFF

d_gene: TRBD2
len: 17
v_gene: TRBV5-1
abundance: -
j_gene: TRBJ2-2
CDR3nt: TGCGCCAGCAGCTCGCGGACTAGCGGGTTGAACACCGGGGAGCTGTTTTTT
CDR3aa: CASSSRTSGLNTGELFF

d_gene: -
len: 16
v_gene: TRBV3-1
abundance: many
j_gene: TRBJ1-1
CDR3nt: TGTGCCAGCAGCCAAGGCCTTACGGGACTGAACACTGAAGCTTTCTTT
CDR3aa: CASSQGLTGLNTEAFF

d_gene: TRBD2
len: 18
v_gene: TRBV10-3
abundance: -
j_gene: TRBJ2-7
CDR3nt: TGTGCCATCAGTGAGTCGGGTAGCGAGCGGGGCGTGCCCAACGAGCAGTACTTC
CDR3aa: CAISESGSERGVPNEQYF

d_gene: TRBD2
len: 16
v_gene: TRBV18
abundance: few
j_gene: TRBJ2-3
CDR3nt: TGTGCCAGCTCCCGCGGACTAGCGGACGGCACAGATACGCAGTATTTT
CDR3aa: CASSRGLADGTDTQYF

d_gene: -
len: 13
v_gene: TRBV20-1
abundance: -
j_gene: TRBJ1-1
CDR3nt: TGCAGTGCTAGGGGGGACGAAAATAAACAAGCTTTCTTT
CDR3aa: CSARGDENKQAFF

d_gene: -
len: 14
v_gene: TRBV12-3/TRBV12-4
abundance: -
j_gene: TRBJ1-2
CDR3nt: TGTGCCAGCAGCCTTAGAGGGGGGACGGTGGGCTACACCTTC
CDR3aa: CASSLRGGTVGYTF

d_gene: TRBD1
len: 16
v_gene: TRBV7-9
abundance: many
j_gene: TRBJ2-1
CDR3nt: TGTGCCAGCAGCTTAGGAGGACAGGGGGTACGCAATGAGCAGTTCTTC
CDR3aa: CASSLGGQGVRNEQFF

d_gene: TRBD1
len: 14
v_gene: TRBV5-1
abundance: few
j_gene: TRBJ1-2
CDR3nt: TGCGCCAGCAGCTTGGAGTCAGGGGGAAATGGCTACACCTTC
CDR3aa: CASSLESGGNGYTF